These 3 T cell receptor beta chains were sequenced from one sample in a study of shared T cell receptors in the human thymus. Sequencing used immunoSEQ multiplex PCR; TCRdb keeps in-frame clones, though not all of them. The sample contains 650,000 to 950,000 clones, roughly 85% of which appear only once. These data also featured in a second study, about human thymus T cells.

The sample consisted of thymocytes. These receptor sequences come from a girl under two years old with a congenital heart defect.

The J gene is TRBJ1-2, the V gene TRBV7-2, with D uncertain. CDR3 length: 14 residues. Germline CDR1 and CDR2: SGHTA and FQGNSA. V was cut by 5 bases and J by 3 bases, with 13 bases left in between. The CDR3 protein is CASSPKLSDYGYTF. The CDR3 DNA follows: TGTGCCAGCAGCCCAAAACTAAGTGACTATGGCTACACCTTC. Full variable domain (remainder filled in from reference TRBV7-2 and TRBJ1-2): GAGVSQSPSNKVTEKGKDVELRCDPISGHTALYWYRQSLGQGLEFLIYFQGNSAPDKSGLPSDRFSAERTGGSVSTLTIQRTQQEDSAVYLCASSPKLSDYGYTFGSGTRLTVV.

This clone was found once. The chain recombines TRBV7-9 with TRBJ2-5; tentatively, D is TRBD2 (5 bases). V lost 8 bases and J 7 bases, leaving 17 bases between the germline ends. This CDR3 has 13 residues. Per the germline V gene, CDR1 is SEHNR and CDR2 is FQNEAQ (reference sequence). The CDR3 here is CASEEASGRTQYF. The DNA for the CDR3 is TGTGCCAGCGAAGAAGCCTCGGGAAGGACCCAGTACTTC.

The chain is built from TRBV4-2 and TRBJ1-1; unclear D gene. The length of the CDR3 is 16 residues. The germline V and J ends were trimmed by 0 bases and 1 base, with 12 bases remaining between them. CDR1 is LGHNA and CDR2 is YNFKEQ in the germline V gene. CDR3 DNA: TGTGCCAGCAGCCAAGAAGGACTCCCCCCGAACACTGAAGCTTTCTTT. Encoded protein: CASSQEGLPPNTEAFF.